This T cell receptor beta chain was profiled in a study of patients and donors after allogeneic stem cell transplantation. The CDR3 runs to 13 residues. V lost 4 bases, J lost 3 bases, and 3 bases stayed unmatched. The germline CDR1 and CDR2 sequences are SEHNR and FQNEAQ (reference sequence). This clonotype has more than one count but fewer than ten. Each CDR3 protein is one row after TCRdb ran MiXCR on the RT-PCR reads. The table lists about a million distinct CDR3 sequences, approximately 19% of them singletons. The sequence was obtained from a human donor who was either an allogeneic HSCT recipient or a stem cell or donor lymphocyte infusion donor (not recorded which). It is not recorded whose cells these are; they may come from a transplant donor. The specimen was blood, either unsorted or a sorted T cell fraction (not recorded which). The gene calls are TRBV7-9 and TRBJ2-7; 7 bases map to TRBD1. The CDR3 sequence: CASSSGTVYEQYF. CDR3 nucleotide sequence: TGTGCCAGCAGCTCCGGGACAGTCTACGAGCAGTACTTC.